A selection of T cell receptor beta chains follows, all from one sample in a study of Graves' ophthalmopathy and Graves' hyperthyroidism. One entry per CDR3 protein, called by TCRdb with MiXCR from the multiplex PCR reads. The sample includes some 350,000 distinct CDR3 sequences, 15% to 20% of them seen just once. Sequenced input: peripheral blood. All receptors come from an adult woman with stable Graves' hyperthyroidism. The CDR3 runs from the conserved cysteine through the conserved F or W. Each record gives: CDR3 DNA, CDR3 protein, D gene, V gene, J gene, clone size. A D gene is named only where the DNA matches it firmly. Clone size is stated in some rows and not others, as once, few, many or a class when expanded.

cdr3_nt: TGTGCCACCAAACCTCCCGGACAGACCTACGAGCAGTACTTC; cdr3_aa: CATKPPGQTYEQYF; d_call: .; v_call: TRBV12-3/TRBV12-4; j_call: TRBJ2-7; clone_size: many
cdr3_nt: TGTGCCATCAGTCCAGGACAGGGGGAAGAGACCCAGTACTTC; cdr3_aa: CAISPGQGEETQYF; d_call: TRBD1; v_call: TRBV10-3; j_call: TRBJ2-5; clone_size: many
cdr3_nt: TGTGCCAGCAGTTTGGGGGCAGGGCTTCACACTGAAGCTTTCTTT; cdr3_aa: CASSLGAGLHTEAFF; d_call: .; v_call: TRBV12-3/TRBV12-4; j_call: TRBJ1-1; clone_size: .
cdr3_nt: TGCAGTGCTAGTGGAGAGACCCAGTACTTC; cdr3_aa: CSASGETQYF; d_call: .; v_call: TRBV20-1; j_call: TRBJ2-5; clone_size: many
cdr3_nt: TGCGCCAGCAGCTTGTTCGTAGACACCGGGGAGCTGTTTTTT; cdr3_aa: CASSLFVDTGELFF; d_call: .; v_call: TRBV5-1; j_call: TRBJ2-2; clone_size: many
cdr3_nt: TGTGCCAGCACGACTAGCGGGAGACTTGAGCAGTACTTC; cdr3_aa: CASTTSGRLEQYF; d_call: TRBD2; v_call: TRBV6-1; j_call: TRBJ2-7; clone_size: many
cdr3_nt: TGTGCCAGCTTAGGACTAGCGTCGTTCTCCTACAATGAGCAGTTCTTC; cdr3_aa: CASLGLASFSYNEQFF; d_call: TRBD2; v_call: TRBV28; j_call: TRBJ2-1; clone_size: .
cdr3_nt: TGTGCCAGCAGCTTAGTTCAGGTTTTACAAGAGACCCAGTACTTC; cdr3_aa: CASSLVQVLQETQYF; d_call: .; v_call: TRBV7-2; j_call: TRBJ2-5; clone_size: many
cdr3_nt: TGTGCCAGCAGCTTACTCCAAGGAACTAAATCACCCCTCCACTTT; cdr3_aa: CASSLLQGTKSPLHF; d_call: .; v_call: TRBV7-2; j_call: TRBJ1-6; clone_size: many
cdr3_nt: TGCGCCAGCAGCCAAGAACCGGGCCCGAACACTGAAGCTTTCTTT; cdr3_aa: CASSQEPGPNTEAFF; d_call: .; v_call: TRBV4-1; j_call: TRBJ1-1; clone_size: many
cdr3_nt: TGCAGTGCTTACAGTCCCGGGGAGAGAAACACCATATATTTT; cdr3_aa: CSAYSPGERNTIYF; d_call: .; v_call: TRBV20-1; j_call: TRBJ1-3; clone_size: many
cdr3_nt: TGTGCCACCGTACCCGATCTAGCCAAAAACATTAAGTACTTC; cdr3_aa: CATVPDLAKNIKYF; d_call: .; v_call: TRBV6-1; j_call: TRBJ2-4; clone_size: .
cdr3_nt: TGTGCCACCAGTTATGGAGGGAATTACTACGAGCAGTACTTC; cdr3_aa: CATSYGGNYYEQYF; d_call: .; v_call: TRBV24-1; j_call: TRBJ2-7; clone_size: many
cdr3_nt: TGTGCCAGCAGGCCAATAGGGACGCGAACCCAAGAGACCCAGTACTTC; cdr3_aa: CASRPIGTRTQETQYF; d_call: .; v_call: TRBV28; j_call: TRBJ2-5; clone_size: many
cdr3_nt: TGTGCCAGCAGTATACCGGGACTAACAGAAGAGACCCAGTACTTC; cdr3_aa: CASSIPGLTEETQYF; d_call: TRBD2; v_call: TRBV28; j_call: TRBJ2-5; clone_size: many
cdr3_nt: TGCGCCAGCAGACCCCCGGGACAGGGTGGGAAGACCCAGTACTTC; cdr3_aa: CASRPPGQGGKTQYF; d_call: TRBD1; v_call: TRBV5-1; j_call: TRBJ2-5; clone_size: few
cdr3_nt: TGTGCCAGCAGCTTACCGCCGGGGTCGCACAGGACCGGGGAGCTGTTTTTT; cdr3_aa: CASSLPPGSHRTGELFF; d_call: .; v_call: TRBV7-3; j_call: TRBJ2-2; clone_size: .
cdr3_nt: TGTGCCATCAGCACAACCCAGGTCGGCGAGCAGTACTTC; cdr3_aa: CAISTTQVGEQYF; d_call: .; v_call: TRBV10-3; j_call: TRBJ2-7; clone_size: .
cdr3_nt: TGTGCCAGCAGAGCAGGGGGCTACGAGCAGTACTTC; cdr3_aa: CASRAGGYEQYF; d_call: TRBD1; v_call: TRBV12-3/TRBV12-4; j_call: TRBJ2-7; clone_size: many
cdr3_nt: TGTGCCAGCAGCGTAGCCGGGGACTTCACCTACGAGCAGTACTTC; cdr3_aa: CASSVAGDFTYEQYF; d_call: .; v_call: TRBV9; j_call: TRBJ2-7; clone_size: few